This T cell receptor (beta chain) was sequenced for a study of T cells after yellow fever vaccination. Turning to the study itself: Some fractions had low cell numbers, and these were prepared with SMART-Seq v4 Ultra Low Input. General study points: The study re-detected most primary-vaccination clones after the booster (around 96% CD4, around 89% CD8). Peaking faster, on day 5 versus 15, the secondary response was nonetheless weaker. Some clonotypes, a small share, were shared between CD4 and CD8 compartments.

The CDR3 has 17 residues. The V and J ends lost 0 bases and 0 bases respectively, with 12 bases between them. The germline V gene encodes CDR1 LGHNT and CDR2 FRNRAP. MiXCR was run by TCRdb on the 5' RACE reads, yielding one entry per CDR3 protein. The sample carries approximately 300,000 distinct CDR3 sequences, roughly 9.4% recorded once. A remark on this clonotype: As yet, its antigen is unknown.

The sequencing used PBMCs, collected on the day of the first yellow fever vaccination. The rearrangement links TRBV12-5 to TRBJ2-1, with D unresolved. This TCR was sampled from a man between 18 and 35 years old who received the YFV17D yellow fever vaccine. The CDR3 DNA is TGTGCTAGTGGTTTGGTACTGGGCCCGGGCTCCTACAATGAGCAGTTCTTC. This gives the protein CASGLVLGPGSYNEQFF.